The entry below describes one TCR beta chain. TCRdb keeps only in-frame clones here, not all; method: immunoSEQ multiplex PCR. The sample records a few thousand clones, more than 65% being singletons. Germline CDR1 and CDR2: GTSNPN and SVGIG (reference sequence). V gave up 7 bases and J gave up 7 bases; unmatched junction bases: 7. The CDR3 totals 13 residues. This specimen belongs to a study of immune evolution from preneoplasia to lung adenocarcinoma. The J gene is TRBJ2-5, the V gene TRBV30; TRBD2 matches at 12 bases. This TCR came from a person aged 40 to 65 with lung adenocarcinoma. Some clones in this sample may be carry-over from other donors' samples. The sequenced sample was FFPE invasive lung adenocarcinoma tissue. The CDR3 DNA follows: TGTGCCTACCCTCCTAGCGGGGGGGGGACCCAGTACTTC. Its translation is CAYPPSGGGTQYF.